These 4 T cell receptor beta chains came from one sample sequenced in a study of T cell responses to AZD1222 COVID-19 vaccine. Using immunoSEQ multiplex PCR, the repertoire was profiled, and TCRdb retains in-frame clones only, with some absent. This table has under 200,000 clones, roughly 92% appearing once. Material: peripheral blood, obtained 28 days after the second dose of the MenACWY control vaccine. These receptors originate from an adult who received the MenACWY meningococcal vaccine as a control.

This sequence joins TRBV5-5 and TRBJ2-5; D gene uncertain. The V gene lost 0 bases and the J gene lost 5 bases, with 14 bases spanning the gap. This CDR3 is built from 15 residues. Germline loops: CDR1 SGHKS, CDR2 YYEKEE (reference sequence). As DNA, the CDR3 is TGTGCCAGCAGCTTGGGTCCACGGTTTGGGGAGACCCAGTACTTC. This codes for CASSLGPRFGETQYF.

The CDR3 loop reads CATSREHPTVSYEQYF. The CDR3 nucleotides read TGTGCCACCAGCAGAGAACACCCGACGGTGAGCTACGAGCAGTACTTC. The chain employs TRBV15 and TRBJ2-7; D is unresolved. CDR1 and CDR2 from the germline V gene are LNHNV and YYDKDF (reference sequence). The CDR3 runs 16 residues. The germline V and J ends were trimmed by 0 bases and 3 bases, with 15 bases remaining between them.

V gene TRBV7-8 combines with J gene TRBJ2-1; no firm D call. This CDR3 is built from 15 residues. Germline-derived CDR1 and CDR2 are SGHVS and FQNEAQ. Trimming stripped 2 bases from V and 5 bases from J, with 13 bases between. Here the CDR3 DNA reads TGTGCCAGCAGCTTATGGCCCCCGGATGACAATGAGCAGTTCTTC. Translation gives CASSLWPPDDNEQFF.

The CDR3 region is CASSVDQGNYGYTF. The CDR3 DNA follows: TGTGCCAGCAGCGTAGATCAGGGAAACTATGGCTACACCTTC. The chain employs TRBV9 and TRBJ1-2; D is possibly TRBD1 (5 bases). Trimming cost V 0 bases and J 2 bases, with 8 bases left between them. The CDR3 loop spans 14 amino acids. The germline CDR1 and CDR2 sequences are SGDLS and YYNGEE.